The TCR beta chain described here comes from a study of T cells in localized non-small cell lung cancer. On this clone: Its cognate antigen is unknown.

Trimming pared 0 bases from V and 2 bases from J, leaving 13 bases between. CDR1 MGHRA and CDR2 YSYEKL come from the germline V gene. The CDR3 covers 16 residues. Regarding the study as a whole: Greater T cell density in blood accompanied longer overall survival. Investigators sequenced only a single tumor region, leaving heterogeneity possible. Within adjacent lung there appeared a median approximately 62 of the top 100 tumor clones. Tumor trailed uninvolved adjacent lung in T cell clonality, which peaked there.

TCRdb keeps only in-frame clones here, not all; method: immunoSEQ multiplex PCR. Of around 48,000 clones in the sample, approximately 75% are singletons; the top ten hold about a sixth. This specimen was peripheral blood, taken before any cancer treatment. V usage is TRBV4-1 and J usage is TRBJ2-5, with D perhaps TRBD1 or TRBD2 (6 bases each). This clonotype originated in a man aged 35-69 years with stage I squamous cell lung carcinoma. The CDR3 DNA sequence: TGCGCCAGCAGCCAAGACTGGTGGGGGGCTCAAGAGACCCAGTACTTC. It encodes CASSQDWWGAQETQYF.